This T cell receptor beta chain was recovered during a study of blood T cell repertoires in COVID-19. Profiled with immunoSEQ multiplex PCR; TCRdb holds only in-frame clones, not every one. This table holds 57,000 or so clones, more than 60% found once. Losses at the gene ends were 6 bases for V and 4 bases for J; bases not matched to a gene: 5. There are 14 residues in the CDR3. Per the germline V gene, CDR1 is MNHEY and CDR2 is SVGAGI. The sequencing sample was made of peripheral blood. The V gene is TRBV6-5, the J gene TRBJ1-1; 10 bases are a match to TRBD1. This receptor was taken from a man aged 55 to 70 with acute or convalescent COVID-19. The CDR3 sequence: CASRTGTGVTEAFF. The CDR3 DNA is TGTGCCAGCAGGACCGGGACAGGGGTCACTGAAGCTTTCTTT.